This TCR beta chain was obtained from a study of T cell responses to AZD1222 COVID-19 vaccine. As to this clone: The antigen is undetermined.

The study's findings and limits: Reports indicate that nearly half of spike-specific TCRs are directed at unmutated variant regions. There were mostly white British donors and more females than males, and clonal diversity was possibly underestimated.

Profiled with immunoSEQ multiplex PCR; TCRdb holds only in-frame clones, not every one. The table lists about 130,000 clones, around 90% of them singletons, with about 1.9% in the top ten. Between the trimmed V and J ends, which lost 5 bases and 1 base, there was a span of 17 bases. Per the germline V gene, CDR1 is SEHNR and CDR2 is FQNEAQ (reference sequence). CDR3 length equals 16 residues. The receptor's source is an adult in good health. The sample consisted of peripheral blood, taken on day 0 of AZD1222 vaccination. The chain couples TRBV7-9 to TRBJ1-1; D not certain. The CDR3 protein is CASSGSSARGNTEAFF. The CDR3 DNA reads as TGTGCCAGCAGCGGATCATCTGCGCGAGGGAACACTGAAGCTTTCTTT. The variable domain in full, completed from reference TRBV7-9 and TRBJ1-1, reads DTGVSQNPRHKITKRGQNVTFRCDPISEHNRLYWYRQTLGQGPEFLTYFQNEAQLEKSRLLSDRFSAERPKGSFSTLEIQRTEQGDSAMYLCASSGSSARGNTEAFFGQGTRLTVV.